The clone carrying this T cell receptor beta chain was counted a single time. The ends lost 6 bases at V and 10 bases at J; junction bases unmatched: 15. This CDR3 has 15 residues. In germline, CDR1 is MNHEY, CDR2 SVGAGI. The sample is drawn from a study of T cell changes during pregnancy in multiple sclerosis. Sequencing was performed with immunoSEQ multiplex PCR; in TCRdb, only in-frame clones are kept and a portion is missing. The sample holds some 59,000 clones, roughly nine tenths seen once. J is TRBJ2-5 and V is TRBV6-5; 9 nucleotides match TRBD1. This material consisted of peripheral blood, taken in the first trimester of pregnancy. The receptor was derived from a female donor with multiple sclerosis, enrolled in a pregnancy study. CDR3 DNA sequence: TGTGCCAGCAGGACATTGACAGGGGGAGAAGAAGGCCAGTACTTC. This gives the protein CASRTLTGGEEGQYF.